This TCR beta chain was captured in a study of neoadjuvant anti-PD-1 for oral cavity cancer. Patients had HPV-negative, locally advanced oral cavity squamous cell carcinoma. V was shortened by 4 bases and J by 5 bases, with 11 bases between the two germline ends. CDR3 size: 13 residues. Germline CDR1 is SGHAT and CDR2 is FQNNGV. TCRdb keeps only in-frame clones here, not all; method: immunoSEQ multiplex PCR. The repertoire holds about 7,000 clones, 72% seen once, with 3% in the top ten. This rearrangement joins TRBV11-2 to TRBJ1-1, with no clear D. This TCR was sampled from a person aged 35 to 85 with oral cavity squamous cell carcinoma. The source material was PBMCs, sampled before nivolumab (anti-PD-1) treatment. CDR3 in DNA: TGTGCCAGCAGCTCCCATACTATAACTGAAGCTTTCTTT. It specifies CASSSHTITEAFF.